The 9 T cell receptor beta chains below come from one sample, sequenced in a study of blood T cell repertoires in COVID-19. The assay was immunoSEQ multiplex PCR, and TCRdb's table has in-frame clones only and misses some. Among about 160,000 clones listed, over 85% were seen once. Source material: peripheral blood. These receptors all stem from a woman between 55 and 75 years old with COVID-19, enrolled during active disease.

The genes are TRBV19 and TRBJ2-2, with TRBD1 as a possible D gene (6 bases). V was pared by 6 bases and J by 7 bases, with 15 bases between. Germline assignment: CDR1 LNHDA and CDR2 SQIVND (reference sequence). The CDR3 is made up of 14 amino acids. The CDR3 is CASSTQGASGELFF. For the CDR3, the DNA is TGTGCCAGTAGCACACAGGGCGCGAGCGGGGAGCTGTTTTTT.

The chain combines TRBV19 with TRBJ1-1, with D possibly TRBD1 on 5 matching bases. The V and J ends lost 3 bases and 4 bases respectively, with 18 bases between them. The CDR3 contains 16 residues. The V gene's germline CDR1 is LNHDA and CDR2 SQIVND (reference sequence). The CDR3 here is CASSMGPTTRGTEAFF. The CDR3 nucleotides are TGTGCCAGTAGTATGGGTCCTACGACAAGGGGCACTGAAGCTTTCTTT.

This chain links TRBV6-5 with TRBJ1-2; D might be TRBD1 (6 bases). Trimming left V 5 bases short and J 7 bases short, with 11 bases between. The CDR3 has 12 residues. Germline V CDR1 and CDR2: MNHEY, SVGAGI. CDR3 residues: CASSPRTVGYTF. The CDR3 nucleotides are TGTGCCAGCAGTCCCAGGACAGTTGGCTACACCTTC.

This chain links TRBV11-2 with TRBJ1-2; D unresolved. The V gene's germline CDR1 is SGHAT and CDR2 FQNNGV. The V end was cut by 5 bases, the J end by 4 bases, with 11 bases between. This CDR3 has 13 amino acids. CDR3 in DNA: TGTGCCAGCAGCCCCAGGTCAATCTATGGCTACACCTTC. Protein: CASSPRSIYGYTF.

The V gene is TRBV19, the J gene TRBJ1-5; 9 bases line up with TRBD1. Looked up from germline, CDR1 is LNHDA and CDR2 is SQIVND (reference sequence). V shed 9 bases, J shed 2 bases, and the junction held 5 bases outside the gene matches. This CDR3 region has 14 residues. The CDR3 sequence: CASLQGAGNQPQHF. CDR3 nucleotides: TGTGCCAGCCTACAGGGGGCTGGCAATCAGCCCCAGCATTTT.

The chain is built from TRBV6-6 and TRBJ1-2, with D unresolved. V gave up 0 bases and J gave up 1 base, with 6 bases separating them. The length of the CDR3 is 14 residues. Germline V gene data show CDR1 as MNHNY and CDR2 as SVGAGI (reference sequence). The CDR3 is CASSYSRSNYGYTF. The CDR3 nucleotides read TGTGCCAGCAGTTACTCTAGGAGTAACTATGGCTACACCTTC.

The chain combines TRBV27 with TRBJ1-6; 8 bases fit TRBD1. The CDR3 length is 17 residues. Germline CDR1 is MNHEY and CDR2 is SMNVEV (reference sequence). After removal of 0 bases from V and 6 bases from J, the junction contained 7 bases not matched to a gene. CDR3 coding DNA: TGTGCCAGCAGTTTATCGAAAGGGACAGGATTTAATTCACCCCTCCACTTT. Translating it yields CASSLSKGTGFNSPLHF.

The V gene is TRBV6-5, the J gene TRBJ2-2; 8 nucleotides match TRBD1. With 8 bases clipped from V and 1 base from J, the junction kept 3 bases outside the gene matches. Germline CDR1 reads MNHEY; CDR2 reads SVGAGI. The CDR3 is made up of 14 amino acids. The CDR3 region has the DNA TGTGCCAGCCGCGGACAGGGGAACACCGGGGAGCTGTTTTTT. Amino acid sequence: CASRGQGNTGELFF.

The rearrangement joins TRBV5-8 to TRBJ1-2; 7 bases fit TRBD1. This CDR3 has 14 residues. Germline trimming cut 3 bases from V and 8 bases from J; bases unmatched to any gene: 10. Germline values: CDR1 SGHTS, CDR2 YDEGEE. The CDR3 reads CASSSPDRARGYTF. In DNA, the CDR3 is TGTGCCAGCAGCTCCCCCGACAGGGCCCGAGGCTACACCTTC.